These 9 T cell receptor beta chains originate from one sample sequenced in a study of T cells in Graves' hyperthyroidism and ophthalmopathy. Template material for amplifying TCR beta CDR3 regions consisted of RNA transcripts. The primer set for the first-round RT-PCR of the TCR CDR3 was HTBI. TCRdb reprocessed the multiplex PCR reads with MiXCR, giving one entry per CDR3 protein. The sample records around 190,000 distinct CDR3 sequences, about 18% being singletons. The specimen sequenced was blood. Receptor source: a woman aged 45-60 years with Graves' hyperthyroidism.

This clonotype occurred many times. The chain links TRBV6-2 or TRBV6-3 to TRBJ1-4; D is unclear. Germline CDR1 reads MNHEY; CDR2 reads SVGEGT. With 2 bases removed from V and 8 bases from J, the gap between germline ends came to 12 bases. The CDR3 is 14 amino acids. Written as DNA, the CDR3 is TGTGCCAGCAGTTACGGGCAGGACGCGGAAAAACTGTTTTTT. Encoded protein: CASSYGQDAEKLFF.

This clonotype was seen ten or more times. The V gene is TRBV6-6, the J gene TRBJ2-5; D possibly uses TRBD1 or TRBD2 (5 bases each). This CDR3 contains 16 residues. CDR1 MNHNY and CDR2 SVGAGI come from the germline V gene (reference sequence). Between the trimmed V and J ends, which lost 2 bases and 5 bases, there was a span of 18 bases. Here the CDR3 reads CASSYQTSGTAETQYF. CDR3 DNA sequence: TGTGCCAGCAGTTACCAAACTTCGGGGACCGCGGAGACCCAGTACTTC.

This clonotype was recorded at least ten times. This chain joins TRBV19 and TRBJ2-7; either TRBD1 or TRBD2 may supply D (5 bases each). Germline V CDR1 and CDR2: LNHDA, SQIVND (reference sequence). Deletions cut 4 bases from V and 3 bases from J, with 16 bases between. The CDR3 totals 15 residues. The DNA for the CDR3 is TGTGCCAGTAGTACGGAAATTGGGGGTCTCTACGAGCAGTACTTC. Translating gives CASSTEIGGLYEQYF.

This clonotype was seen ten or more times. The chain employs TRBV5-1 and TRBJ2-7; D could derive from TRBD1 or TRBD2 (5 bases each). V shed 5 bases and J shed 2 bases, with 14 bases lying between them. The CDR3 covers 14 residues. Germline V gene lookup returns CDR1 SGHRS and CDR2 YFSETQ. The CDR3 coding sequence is TGCGCCAGCAGTTTGCAGGGACCCCCCTACGAGCAGTACTTC. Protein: CASSLQGPPYEQYF.

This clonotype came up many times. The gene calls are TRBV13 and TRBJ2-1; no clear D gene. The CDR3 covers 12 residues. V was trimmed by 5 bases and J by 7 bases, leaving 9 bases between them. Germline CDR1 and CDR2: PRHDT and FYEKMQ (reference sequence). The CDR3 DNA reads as TGTGCCAGCAGCCCCCGTGATAATGAGCAGTTCTTC. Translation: CASSPRDNEQFF.

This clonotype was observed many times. This CDR3 reads CATSKGDRDTDTQYF. The CDR3 DNA is TGTGCCACCAGCAAAGGGGACAGGGACACAGATACGCAGTATTTT. The chain combines TRBV15 with TRBJ2-3; TRBD1 matches at 9 bases. The length of the CDR3 is 15 residues. The germline gives CDR1 LNHNV, CDR2 YYDKDF (reference sequence). Trimming removed 4 bases from V and 2 bases from J; junction bases left unmatched: 4.

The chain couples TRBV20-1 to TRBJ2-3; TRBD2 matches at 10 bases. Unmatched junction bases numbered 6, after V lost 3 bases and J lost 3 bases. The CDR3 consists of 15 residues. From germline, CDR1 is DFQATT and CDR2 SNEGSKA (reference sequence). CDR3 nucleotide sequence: TGCAGTGCTAGTGGCTGGACTAGCGGAACAGATACGCAGTATTTT. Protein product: CSASGWTSGTDTQYF.

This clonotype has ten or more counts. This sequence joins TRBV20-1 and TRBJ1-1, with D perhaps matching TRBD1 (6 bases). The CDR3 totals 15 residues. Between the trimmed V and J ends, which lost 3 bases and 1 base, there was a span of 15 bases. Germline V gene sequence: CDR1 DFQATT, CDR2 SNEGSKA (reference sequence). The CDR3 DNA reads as TGCAGTGCTAGTTTGGGACACCTTTCGAACACTGAAGCTTTCTTT. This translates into CSASLGHLSNTEAFF.

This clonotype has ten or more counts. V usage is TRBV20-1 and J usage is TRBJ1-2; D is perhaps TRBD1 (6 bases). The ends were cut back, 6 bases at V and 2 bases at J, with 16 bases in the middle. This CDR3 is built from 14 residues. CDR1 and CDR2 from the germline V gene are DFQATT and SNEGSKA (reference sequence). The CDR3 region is CSAGPSQGNYGYTF. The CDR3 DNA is TGCAGTGCCGGCCCCTCCCAGGGGAACTATGGCTACACCTTC.